The 24 T cell receptor beta chains below all came from one sample that was sequenced in a study of T cell repertoires in cytomegalovirus infection. TCRdb used MiXCR to reprocess the reads, holding one entry per CDR3 protein. This sample has some 350,000 distinct CDR3 sequences; 25% to 35% occur once, and the top ten carry 15% to 20%. No antigen has been identified for these receptors. The sequencing used cultured PBMCs, collected from culture after CMV antigen stimulation. The receptors here all came from a human donor in good health (CMV status not recorded). Some clones in this sample may be carry-over from other donors' samples.

This clonotype was observed a handful of times. The V gene is TRBV7-3, the J gene TRBJ2-1, with 10 bases matching TRBD1. Germline V CDR1 and CDR2: SGHTA, FQGTGA. The CDR3 spans 18 residues. The junction had 16 bases not matched to a gene; V was cut back by 5 bases and J by 6 bases. The CDR3 protein is CASSPGTGASYFPNEQFF. The CDR3 DNA reads TGTGCCAGCAGCCCCGGGACAGGGGCGTCTTATTTCCCCAATGAGCAGTTCTTC.

The chain uses TRBV6-6 and TRBJ2-5; tentative D call: TRBD2 (6 bases). The CDR3 totals 15 residues. CDR1 and CDR2 (germline): MNHNY, SVGAGI (reference sequence). V was clipped by 4 bases and J by 2 bases, with 14 bases between them. This CDR3 is CASSSLGRGQETQYF. DNA for the CDR3: TGTGCCAGCAGTTCCCTAGGCCGGGGGCAAGAGACCCAGTACTTC.

V is TRBV20-1 and J is TRBJ2-7; D is unresolved. The CDR3 covers 12 residues. CDR1 is DFQATT and CDR2 is SNEGSKA in the germline V gene (reference sequence). Trimming removed 4 bases from V and 2 bases from J, with 9 bases in between. DNA for the CDR3: TGCAGTGCTACAGGCTTCACCTACGAGCAGTACTTC. Translation gives CSATGFTYEQYF.

This chain joins TRBV6-2 or TRBV6-3 and TRBJ2-1; 7 bases line up with TRBD1. Germline values: CDR1 MNHEY, CDR2 SVGEGT. The CDR3 extends over 16 amino acids. The ends lost 8 bases at V and 3 bases at J; junction bases unmatched: 13. CDR3 protein: CASAKEGQAVYNEQFF. CDR3 bases: TGTGCCAGCGCAAAGGAAGGACAGGCGGTCTACAATGAGCAGTTCTTC.

This clonotype was seen ten or more times. The CDR3 sequence is CASSRYYEQYF. CDR3 nucleotide sequence: TGTGCCAGCAGCAGATACTACGAGCAGTACTTC. The V call is TRBV12-3 or TRBV12-4, the J call TRBJ2-7; unclear D gene. Trimming shortened V by 6 bases and J by 3 bases, and 6 bases separated the two germline ends. The CDR3 totals 11 residues.

This clonotype was seen only a few times. The chain uses TRBV7-8 and TRBJ1-1; D uncertain. Between the trimmed V and J ends, which lost 7 bases and 4 bases, there was a span of 10 bases. The CDR3 contains 12 residues. Germline lookup yields CDR1 SGHVS and CDR2 FQNEAQ. The CDR3 loop is CASIGVGTEAFF. In DNA, the CDR3 is TGTGCCAGCATCGGGGTCGGCACTGAAGCTTTCTTT.

This clonotype appeared many times. The rearrangement joins TRBV6-6 to TRBJ2-1; TRBD1 matches at 11 bases. V shed 8 bases and J 4 bases; nucleotides not matched to a gene: 10. This CDR3 has 16 amino acids. Germline V CDR1 and CDR2: MNHNY, SVGAGI (reference sequence). This CDR3 reads CASGSSGTGGYNEQFF. The CDR3 coding sequence is TGTGCCAGCGGATCTTCCGGGACAGGGGGATACAATGAGCAGTTCTTC.

V and J are TRBV5-1 and TRBJ2-2; 13 bases are a match to TRBD2. Germline CDR1 is SGHRS and CDR2 is YFSETQ. The CDR3 spans 17 residues. J lost 8 bases, V lost 0 bases, and 7 bases had no gene match. CDR3 sequence: CASSLEKTSGRRGELFF. The CDR3 bases are TGCGCCAGCAGCTTGGAGAAGACTAGCGGGAGGCGAGGGGAGCTGTTTTTT.

The chain couples TRBV12-5 to TRBJ1-5; perhaps TRBD1 as D (6 bases). The CDR3 sequence is 18 residues long. CDR1 LGHNT and CDR2 FRNRAP come from the germline V gene. With 0 bases removed from V and 0 bases from J, the gap between germline ends came to 15 bases. The CDR3 region is CASGLVLFTGNSNQPQHF. The CDR3 nucleotides are TGTGCTAGTGGTTTGGTGCTCTTTACAGGGAATAGCAATCAGCCCCAGCATTTT.

This clonotype has only a few counts. The V call is TRBV19, the J call TRBJ2-7; D is ambiguous. Deletions cut 3 bases from V and 1 base from J, with 7 bases between. Germline loops: CDR1 LNHDA, CDR2 SQIVND (reference sequence). The CDR3 runs 13 residues. CDR3 in DNA: TGTGCCAGTAGTATCCCCCAGTCCTACGAGCAGTACTTC. Translating it yields CASSIPQSYEQYF.

This clonotype was observed a few times. The chain recombines TRBV11-2 with TRBJ2-1; the match to TRBD2 covers 7 bases. V shed 1 base and J 5 bases; nucleotides not matched to a gene: 5. The CDR3 extends over 15 amino acids. Germline CDR1 and CDR2: SGHAT and FQNNGV. CDR3 sequence reads: CASSLAAGVDNEQFF. The DNA for the CDR3 is TGTGCCAGCAGCTTAGCCGCGGGAGTGGACAATGAGCAGTTCTTC.

The V call is TRBV12-3 or TRBV12-4, the J call TRBJ2-1, with D perhaps matching TRBD1 or TRBD2 (6 bases each). The CDR3 length is 14 residues. V lost 4 bases to trimming and J lost 7 bases, with 14 bases between them. The DNA for the CDR3 is TGTGCCAGCAGTTCCGGGGGCTCTGTTAATGAGCAGTTCTTC. Its translation is CASSSGGSVNEQFF.

J is TRBJ2-7 and V is TRBV6-5, with unresolved D. Germline V gene data show CDR1 as MNHEY and CDR2 as SVGAGI. V lost 5 bases, J lost 7 bases, and 18 bases lay in between. The CDR3 has 14 residues. CDR3: CASSTRINLGEQYF. In DNA, the CDR3 is TGTGCCAGCAGTACCCGAATTAACCTGGGGGAGCAGTACTTC.

This clonotype was seen repeatedly, ten times or more. This chain links TRBV5-8 with TRBJ2-1; the D gene is possibly TRBD1 (5 bases). V was trimmed by 4 bases and J by 1 base, leaving 15 bases between them. CDR3 length: 16 amino acids. The germline V gene has CDR1 SGHTS and CDR2 YDEGEE. This CDR3 is CASSLGAVPSYNEQFF. The CDR3 region has the DNA TGTGCCAGCAGCCTAGGGGCCGTGCCTTCCTACAATGAGCAGTTCTTC.

Only a few counts were recorded for this clonotype. V usage is TRBV7-3 and J usage is TRBJ2-7, with a possible D match to TRBD2 (5 bases). Trimming took off 5 bases at V and 2 bases at J, with 13 bases between the two ends. The CDR3 length is 14 residues. CDR1 is SGHTA and CDR2 is FQGTGA in the germline V gene. The CDR3 sequence is CASSTLEGPYEQYF. The CDR3 DNA is TGTGCCAGCAGCACCCTAGAGGGCCCCTACGAGCAGTACTTC.

This clonotype was counted only a few times. The V call is TRBV6-2 or TRBV6-3, the J call TRBJ2-2; TRBD2 agrees at 7 bases. The CDR3 runs to 14 residues. J lost 2 bases, V lost 8 bases, and 5 bases had no gene match. Germline V gene data show CDR1 as MNHEY and CDR2 as SVGEGT. The CDR3 loop is CASRREGNTGELFF. The CDR3 DNA follows: TGTGCCAGCCGAAGGGAGGGAAACACCGGGGAGCTGTTTTTT.

This clonotype was seen a few times. The chain is built from TRBV10-3 and TRBJ1-3; possibly TRBD1 for D (6 bases). Germline V CDR1 and CDR2: ENHRY, SYGVKD. The CDR3 runs to 14 residues. V lost 7 bases to trimming and J lost 4 bases, with 14 bases between them. In nucleotides, the CDR3 is TGTGCCATCACCAGAGGACAGTTAGGAAACACCATATATTTT. Protein sequence: CAITRGQLGNTIYF.

For this clonotype: Compared with germline, one end of the junction differs, possibly owing to a read error. The rearrangement uses TRBV28 and TRBJ2-7; TRBD2 matches 7 bases. Germline CDR1 is MDHEN and CDR2 is SYDVKM. The CDR3 consists of 16 residues. CDR3 loop: CDSSPTEVGGDYEQYF. The DNA for the CDR3 is TGTGACAGCAGTCCCACGGAGGTTGGGGGGGACTACGAGCAGTACTTC.

This clonotype was picked up a small number of times. The J gene is TRBJ1-4, the V gene TRBV28; D not certain. Germline V gives CDR1 MDHEN, CDR2 SYDVKM. Trimming cost V 5 bases and J 4 bases, with 17 bases left between them. The CDR3 is 16 amino acids. CDR3 sequence reads: CASSRMKAGFNEKLFF. Written as DNA, the CDR3 is TGTGCCAGCAGTCGCATGAAGGCAGGTTTTAATGAAAAACTGTTTTTT.

V is TRBV20-1 and J is TRBJ1-5; TRBD1 agrees at 8 bases. There are 15 residues in the CDR3. In germline, CDR1 is DFQATT, CDR2 SNEGSKA (reference sequence). J lost 5 bases, V lost 1 base, and 7 bases had no gene match. This CDR3 reads CSARGGQGAYQPQHF. DNA for the CDR3: TGCAGTGCTAGAGGAGGCCAGGGGGCCTATCAGCCCCAGCATTTT.

In its sample, this clonotype was seen a few times. The chain joins TRBV11-1 to TRBJ1-1; perhaps TRBD1 as D (5 bases). With 5 bases removed from V and 0 bases from J, the gap between germline ends came to 13 bases. Germline CDR1 and CDR2: SGHAT and FQDESV (reference sequence). CDR3 length: 15 residues. The CDR3 sequence is CASSPSGGLNTEAFF. The CDR3 coding sequence is TGTGCCAGCAGCCCCAGCGGGGGATTGAACACTGAAGCTTTCTTT.

The chain has TRBV10-3 and TRBJ2-1; weak D call: TRBD1 (6 bases). V was shortened by 2 bases and J by 7 bases, with 18 bases between the two germline ends. CDR3 length equals 16 residues. Germline CDR1 and CDR2: ENHRY and SYGVKD. This chain's CDR3 is CAISEREASRGNEQFF. CDR3 DNA: TGTGCCATCAGTGAGCGTGAGGCCTCAAGGGGGAATGAGCAGTTCTTC.

This chain connects TRBV7-6 to TRBJ2-7; TRBD2 aligns across 7 bases. This CDR3 contains 17 residues. Germline values: CDR1 SGHVS, CDR2 FNYEAQ. The ends lost 3 bases at V and 3 bases at J; junction bases unmatched: 14. CDR3 residues: CASSFSDRVGGIYEQYF. CDR3 coding DNA: TGTGCCAGCAGCTTTAGTGACCGAGTGGGAGGGATCTACGAGCAGTACTTC.

This clonotype occurred a few times. The rearrangement links TRBV7-6 to TRBJ1-1; the match to TRBD1 covers 7 bases. This CDR3 is built from 16 residues. Germline CDR1 reads SGHVS; CDR2 reads FNYEAQ. V shed 6 bases, J shed 0 bases, and the junction held 10 bases outside the gene matches. The CDR3 is CASRKGGGGLNTEAFF. CDR3 nucleotides: TGTGCCAGCAGGAAAGGAGGGGGCGGACTGAACACTGAAGCTTTCTTT.